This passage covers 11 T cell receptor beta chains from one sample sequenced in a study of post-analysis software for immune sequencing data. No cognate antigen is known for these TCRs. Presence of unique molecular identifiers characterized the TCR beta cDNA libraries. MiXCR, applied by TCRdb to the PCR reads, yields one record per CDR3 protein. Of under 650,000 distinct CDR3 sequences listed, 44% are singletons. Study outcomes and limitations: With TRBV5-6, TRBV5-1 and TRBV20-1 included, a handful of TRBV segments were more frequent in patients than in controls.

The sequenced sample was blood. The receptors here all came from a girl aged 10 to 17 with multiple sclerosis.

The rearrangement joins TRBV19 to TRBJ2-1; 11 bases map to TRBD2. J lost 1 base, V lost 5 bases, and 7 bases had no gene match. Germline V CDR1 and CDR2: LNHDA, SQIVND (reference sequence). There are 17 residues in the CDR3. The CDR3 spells CASSLPSGRLSYNEQFF. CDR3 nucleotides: TGTGCCAGTAGTCTGCCTAGCGGGAGGCTTTCCTACAATGAGCAGTTCTTC.

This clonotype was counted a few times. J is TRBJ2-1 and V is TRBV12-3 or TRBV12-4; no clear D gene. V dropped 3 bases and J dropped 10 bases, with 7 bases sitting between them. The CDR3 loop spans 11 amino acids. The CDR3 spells CASSLTWEQFF. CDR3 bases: TGTGCCAGCAGTTTGACGTGGGAGCAGTTCTTC.

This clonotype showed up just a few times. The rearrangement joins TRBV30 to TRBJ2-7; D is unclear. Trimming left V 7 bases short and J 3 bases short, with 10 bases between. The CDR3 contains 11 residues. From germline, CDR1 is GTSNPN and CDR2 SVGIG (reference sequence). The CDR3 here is CASLGGYEQYF. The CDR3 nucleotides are TGTGCCTCCCTGGGCGGCTACGAGCAGTACTTC.

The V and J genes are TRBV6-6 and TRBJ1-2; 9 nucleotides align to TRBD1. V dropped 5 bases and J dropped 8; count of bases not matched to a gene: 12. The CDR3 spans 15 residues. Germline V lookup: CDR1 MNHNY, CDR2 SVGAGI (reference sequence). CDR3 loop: CASSDYSGQGRGYTF. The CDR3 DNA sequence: TGTGCCAGCAGTGACTATTCGGGACAGGGAAGGGGCTACACCTTC.

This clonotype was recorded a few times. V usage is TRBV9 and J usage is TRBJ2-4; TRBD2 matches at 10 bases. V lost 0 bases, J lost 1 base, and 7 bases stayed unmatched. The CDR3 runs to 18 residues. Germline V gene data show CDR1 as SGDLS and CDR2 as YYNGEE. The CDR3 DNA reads TGTGCCAGCAGCGTAGGGAGTAGCGGGGGGCAGGCCAAAAACATTCAGTACTTC. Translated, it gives CASSVGSSGGQAKNIQYF.

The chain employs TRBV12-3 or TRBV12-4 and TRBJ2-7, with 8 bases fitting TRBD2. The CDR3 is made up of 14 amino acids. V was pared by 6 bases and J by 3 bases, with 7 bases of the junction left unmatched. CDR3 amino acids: CASRRRRGGYEQYF. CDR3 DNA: TGTGCCAGCAGGCGCCGTCGGGGGGGCTACGAGCAGTACTTC.

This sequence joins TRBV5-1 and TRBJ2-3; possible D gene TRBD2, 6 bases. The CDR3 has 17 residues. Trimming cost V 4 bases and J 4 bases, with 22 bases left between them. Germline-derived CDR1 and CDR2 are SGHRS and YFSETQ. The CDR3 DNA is TGCGCCAGCAGCGGGGTTGCGGGGCCCAACCCCGCAGATACGCAGTATTTT. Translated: CASSGVAGPNPADTQYF.

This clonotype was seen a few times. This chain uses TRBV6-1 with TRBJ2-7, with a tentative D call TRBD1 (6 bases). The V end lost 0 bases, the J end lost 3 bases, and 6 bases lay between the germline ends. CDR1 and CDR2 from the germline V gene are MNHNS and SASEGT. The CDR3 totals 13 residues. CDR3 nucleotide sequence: TGTGCCAGCAGTGAAGCCAGGGGCTACGAGCAGTACTTC. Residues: CASSEARGYEQYF.

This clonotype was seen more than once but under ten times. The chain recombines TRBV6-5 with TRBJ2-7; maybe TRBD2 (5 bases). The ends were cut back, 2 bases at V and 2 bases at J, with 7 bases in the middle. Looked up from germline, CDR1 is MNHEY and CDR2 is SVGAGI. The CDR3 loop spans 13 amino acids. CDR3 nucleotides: TGTGCCAGCAGTTACGAGGGTACCTACGAGCAGTACTTC. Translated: CASSYEGTYEQYF.

CDR3 sequence (DNA): TGCAGCGGGAAAGGTGGTTGGGGGGGAGCCCAGTACTTC. Translation: CSGKGGWGGAQYF. The chain combines TRBV29-1 with TRBJ2-5; 7 bases are a match to TRBD2. The CDR3 is 13 amino acids. The V and J ends lost 7 bases and 9 bases, in that order; junction bases with no gene match: 14. Germline V gene data show CDR1 as SQVTM and CDR2 as ANQGSEA.

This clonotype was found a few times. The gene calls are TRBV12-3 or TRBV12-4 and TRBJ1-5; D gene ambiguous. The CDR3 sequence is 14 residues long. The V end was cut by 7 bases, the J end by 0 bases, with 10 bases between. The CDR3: CASKNGFSNQPQHF. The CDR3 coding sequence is TGTGCCAGCAAGAATGGATTTAGCAATCAGCCCCAGCATTTT.